This entry lists 7 T cell receptor beta chains sequenced from one sample in a study of blood T cell repertoires in COVID-19. Assay: immunoSEQ multiplex PCR; the TCRdb copy retains only in-frame clones and omits some. The sample records more than 85,000 clones, just under 90% being singletons. Sequencing was carried out using peripheral blood. Source of these receptors: a human donor in a cohort sampled during active COVID-19.

The CDR3 region has the DNA TGCGCCAGCAGCTTGTTTCTCGATGGAGCAGATTCACCCCTCCACTTT. It codes for CASSLFLDGADSPLHF. The chain recombines TRBV5-1 with TRBJ1-6; D unresolved. CDR1 is SGHRS, CDR2 YFSETQ, per germline. This CDR3 spans 16 amino acids. Between the trimmed V and J ends, which lost 1 base and 8 bases, there was a span of 16 bases.

The genes are TRBV20-1 and TRBJ2-5; D uncertain. This CDR3 region has 14 residues. V was cut by 3 bases and J by 4 bases, with 15 bases left in between. Germline CDR1 is DFQATT and CDR2 is SNEGSKA (reference sequence). The CDR3: CSASILGLLETQYF. CDR3 sequence (DNA): TGCAGTGCTAGTATCCTGGGCCTGTTAGAGACCCAGTACTTC.

This clone was observed a single time. This rearrangement joins TRBV6-2 or TRBV6-3 to TRBJ2-1; 9 bases match TRBD2. The CDR3 covers 13 residues. Looked up from germline, CDR1 is MNHEY and CDR2 is SVGEGT. Losses at the gene ends were 6 bases for V and 10 bases for J; bases not matched to a gene: 7. CDR3 DNA: TGTGCCAGCAGCCCGGGACTAGCTGGCGAGCAGTTCTTC. Residues: CASSPGLAGEQFF.

A single count supports this clone. This chain connects TRBV7-6 to TRBJ1-1, with 7 nucleotides matching TRBD1. V shed 4 bases, J shed 1 base, and the junction held 3 bases outside the gene matches. Looked up from germline, CDR1 is SGHVS and CDR2 is FNYEAQ. This CDR3 contains 14 residues. The CDR3 protein is CASSSTGKNTEAFF. The CDR3 nucleotides are TGTGCCAGCAGCTCGACAGGGAAGAACACTGAAGCTTTCTTT.

The chain links TRBV7-2 to TRBJ2-5; D is undetermined. V was pared by 5 bases and J by 5 bases, with 9 bases between. CDR3 length equals 12 residues. Germline CDR1 and CDR2: SGHTA and FQGNSA. The CDR3 protein is CASSPSVETQYF. The CDR3 DNA reads TGTGCCAGCAGCCCTAGTGTGGAGACCCAGTACTTC.

J is TRBJ1-2 and V is TRBV4-2; 7 bases are a match to TRBD1. The CDR3 runs to 14 residues. Germline CDR1 is LGHNA and CDR2 is YNFKEQ. After removal of 1 base from V and 8 bases from J, the junction contained 7 bases not matched to a gene. CDR3 DNA sequence: TGTGCCAGCAGCCAAGGGTCAGGGGGTGACGGCTACACCTTC. Encoded protein: CASSQGSGGDGYTF.

The rearrangement uses TRBV7-6 and TRBJ2-7; TRBD1 matches 7 bases. This CDR3 contains 15 residues. V shed 6 bases, J shed 3 bases, and the junction held 11 bases outside the gene matches. In germline, CDR1 is SGHVS, CDR2 FNYEAQ. CDR3 residues: CASSNRPGQYYEQYF. In DNA form, the CDR3 reads TGTGCCAGCAGTAACAGGCCGGGACAGTACTACGAGCAGTACTTC.